Below, one TCR beta chain is given with its context. Its antigen is currently unknown. These data belong to a study of T cell clonotyping in hematopoietic cell transplantation. J lost 6 bases, V lost 1 base, and 2 bases had no gene match. Germline assignment: CDR1 SGHTA and CDR2 FQGNSA. The CDR3 contains 14 residues. Findings and caveats of the study: Pathologically expanded recipient clonotypes increased progressively from day 30 to day 180 as diversity fell.

Generated by immunoSEQ multiplex PCR, the TCRdb table keeps only in-frame clones and is missing some. The sample lists 15,000 to 20,000 clones, 70% to 75% occurring once. This TCR was recovered from a woman aged 55 to 70 in good health. Some clones in this sample may be carry-over from other donors' samples. The rearrangement links TRBV7-2 to TRBJ2-7; 11 bases agree with TRBD2. The sequenced sample was peripheral blood mononuclear cells. The CDR3 here is CASSLGLAGIEQYF. CDR3 in DNA: TGTGCCAGCAGCTTAGGACTAGCGGGAATCGAGCAGTACTTC.